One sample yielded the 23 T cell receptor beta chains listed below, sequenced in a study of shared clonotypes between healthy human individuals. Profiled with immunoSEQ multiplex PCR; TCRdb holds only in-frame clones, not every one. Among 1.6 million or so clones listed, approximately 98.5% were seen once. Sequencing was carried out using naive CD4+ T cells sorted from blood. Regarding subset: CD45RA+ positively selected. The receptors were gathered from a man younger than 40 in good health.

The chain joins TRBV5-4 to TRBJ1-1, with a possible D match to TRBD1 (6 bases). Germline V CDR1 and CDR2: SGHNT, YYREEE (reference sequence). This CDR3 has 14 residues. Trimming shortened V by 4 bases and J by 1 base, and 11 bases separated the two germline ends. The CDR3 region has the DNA TGTGCCAGCAGCCCCGCCAGGGGGAACACTGAAGCTTTCTTT. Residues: CASSPARGNTEAFF.

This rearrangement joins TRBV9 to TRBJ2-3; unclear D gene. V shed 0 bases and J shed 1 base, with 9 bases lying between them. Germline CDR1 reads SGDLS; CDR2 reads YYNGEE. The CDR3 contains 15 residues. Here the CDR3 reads CASSVATLGTDTQYF. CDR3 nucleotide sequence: TGTGCCAGCAGCGTAGCTACCCTAGGCACAGATACGCAGTATTTT.

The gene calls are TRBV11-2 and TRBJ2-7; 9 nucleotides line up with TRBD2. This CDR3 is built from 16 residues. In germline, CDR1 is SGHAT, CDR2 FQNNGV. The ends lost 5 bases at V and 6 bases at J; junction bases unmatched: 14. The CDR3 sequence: CASSPPWSGRFSEQYF. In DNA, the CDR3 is TGTGCCAGCAGCCCTCCGTGGAGCGGGAGGTTCAGCGAGCAGTACTTC.

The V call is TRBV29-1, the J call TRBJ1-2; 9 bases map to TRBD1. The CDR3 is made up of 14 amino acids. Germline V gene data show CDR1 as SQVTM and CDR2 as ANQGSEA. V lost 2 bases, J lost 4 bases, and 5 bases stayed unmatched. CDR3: CSVELPGQGYGYTF. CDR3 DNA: TGCAGCGTTGAATTGCCGGGACAGGGCTATGGCTACACCTTC.

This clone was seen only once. The CDR3 here is CASSFLPGTGELFF. The CDR3 bases are TGCGCCAGCAGCTTTCTGCCGGGAACCGGGGAGCTGTTTTTT. The chain recombines TRBV5-1 with TRBJ2-2; possible D gene TRBD2, 5 bases. Germline V lookup: CDR1 SGHRS, CDR2 YFSETQ. Trimming removed 2 bases from V and 5 bases from J, with 10 bases in between. This CDR3 region has 14 residues.

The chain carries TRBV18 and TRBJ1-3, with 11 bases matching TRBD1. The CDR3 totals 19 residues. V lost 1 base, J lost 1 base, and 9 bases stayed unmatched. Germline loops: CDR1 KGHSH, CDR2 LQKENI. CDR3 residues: CASSPLFLDRGRSGNTIYF. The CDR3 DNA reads TGTGCCAGCTCACCACTCTTCTTGGACAGGGGGCGATCTGGAAACACCATATATTTT.

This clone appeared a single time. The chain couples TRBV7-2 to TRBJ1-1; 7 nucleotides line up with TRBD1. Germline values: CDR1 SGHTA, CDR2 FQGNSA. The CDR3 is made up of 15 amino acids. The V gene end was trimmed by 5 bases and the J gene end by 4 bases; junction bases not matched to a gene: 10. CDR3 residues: CASSPPQGVATEAFF. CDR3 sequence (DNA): TGTGCCAGCAGCCCCCCGCAGGGGGTGGCCACTGAAGCTTTCTTT.

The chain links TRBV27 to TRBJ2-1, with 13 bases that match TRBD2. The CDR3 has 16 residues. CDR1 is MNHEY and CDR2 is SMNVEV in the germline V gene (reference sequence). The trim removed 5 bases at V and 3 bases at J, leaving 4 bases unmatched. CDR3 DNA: TGTGCCAGCAGTGCCCGACTAGCGGGAGGCTACAATGAGCAGTTCTTC. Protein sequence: CASSARLAGGYNEQFF.

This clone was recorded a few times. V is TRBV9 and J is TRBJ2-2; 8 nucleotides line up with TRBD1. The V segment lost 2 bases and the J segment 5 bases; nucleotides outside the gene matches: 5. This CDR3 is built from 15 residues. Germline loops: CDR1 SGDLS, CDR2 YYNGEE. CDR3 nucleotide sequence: TGTGCCAGCAGCGTCAACAGGGGGGAAACCGGGGAGCTGTTTTTT. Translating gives CASSVNRGETGELFF.

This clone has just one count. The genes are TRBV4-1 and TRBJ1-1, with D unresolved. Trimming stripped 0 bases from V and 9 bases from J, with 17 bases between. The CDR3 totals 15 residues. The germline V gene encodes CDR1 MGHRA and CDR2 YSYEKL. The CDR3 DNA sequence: TGCGCCAGCAGCCAAGATGCGGCAGGTCATGGGAAAGCTTTCTTT. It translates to CASSQDAAGHGKAFF.

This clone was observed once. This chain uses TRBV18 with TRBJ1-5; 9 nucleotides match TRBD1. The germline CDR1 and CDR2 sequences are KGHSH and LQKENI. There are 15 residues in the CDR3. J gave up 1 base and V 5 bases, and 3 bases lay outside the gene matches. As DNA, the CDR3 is TGTGCCAGCTCAGAGGGACAGGGAAGCAATCAGCCCCAGCATTTT. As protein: CASSEGQGSNQPQHF.

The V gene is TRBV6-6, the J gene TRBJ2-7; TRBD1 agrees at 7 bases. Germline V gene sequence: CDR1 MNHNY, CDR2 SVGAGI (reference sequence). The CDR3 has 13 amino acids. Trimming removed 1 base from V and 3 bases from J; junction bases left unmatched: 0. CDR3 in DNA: TGTGCCAGCAGTTACTGGGACAGCTACGAGCAGTACTTC. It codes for CASSYWDSYEQYF.

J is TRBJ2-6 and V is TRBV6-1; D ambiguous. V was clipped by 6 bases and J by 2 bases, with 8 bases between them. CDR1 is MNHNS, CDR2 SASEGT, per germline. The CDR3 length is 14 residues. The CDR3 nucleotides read TGTGCCAGCAGCCCAAATACTGGGGCCAACGTCCTGACTTTC. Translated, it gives CASSPNTGANVLTF.

CDR3 protein: CASSLTTSTDTQYF. CDR3 in DNA: TGTGCCAGCAGCCTAACTACTAGCACAGATACGCAGTATTTT. This chain joins TRBV7-8 and TRBJ2-3; no clear D. The V end was cut by 5 bases, the J end by 0 bases, with 9 bases between. Germline CDR1 reads SGHVS; CDR2 reads FQNEAQ. CDR3 length equals 14 residues.

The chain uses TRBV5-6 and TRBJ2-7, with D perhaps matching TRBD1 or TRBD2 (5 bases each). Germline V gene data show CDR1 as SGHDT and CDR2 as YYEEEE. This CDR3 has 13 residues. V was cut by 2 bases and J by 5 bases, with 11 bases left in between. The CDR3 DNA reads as TGTGCCAGCAGCTTCTCAGGGAGCCACGAGCAGTACTTC. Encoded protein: CASSFSGSHEQYF.

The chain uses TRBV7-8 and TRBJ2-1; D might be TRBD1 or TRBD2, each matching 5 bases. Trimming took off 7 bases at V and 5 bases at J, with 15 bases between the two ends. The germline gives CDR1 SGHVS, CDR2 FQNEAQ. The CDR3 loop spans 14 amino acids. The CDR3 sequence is CASIRDGANNEQFF. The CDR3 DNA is TGTGCCAGCATACGGGACGGGGCGAACAATGAGCAGTTCTTC.

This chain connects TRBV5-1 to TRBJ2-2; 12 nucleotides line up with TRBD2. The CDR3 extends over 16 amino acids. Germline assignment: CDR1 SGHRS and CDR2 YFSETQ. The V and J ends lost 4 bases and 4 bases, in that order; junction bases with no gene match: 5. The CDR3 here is CASSGGLAGFTGELFF. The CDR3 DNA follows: TGCGCCAGCAGCGGTGGACTAGCGGGATTCACCGGGGAGCTGTTTTTT.

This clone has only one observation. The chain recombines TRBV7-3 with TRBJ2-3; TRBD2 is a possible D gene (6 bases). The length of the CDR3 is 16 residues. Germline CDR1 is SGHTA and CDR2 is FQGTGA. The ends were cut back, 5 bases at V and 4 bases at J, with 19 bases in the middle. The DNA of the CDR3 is TGTGCCAGCAGCGCCGGGCTAGCGAGAGATTCAGATACGCAGTATTTT. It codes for CASSAGLARDSDTQYF.

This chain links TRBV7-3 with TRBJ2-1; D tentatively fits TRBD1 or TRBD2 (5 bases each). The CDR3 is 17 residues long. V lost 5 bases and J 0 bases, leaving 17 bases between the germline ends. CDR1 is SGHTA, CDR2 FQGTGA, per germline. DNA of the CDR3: TGTGCCAGCAGCCCGAGAACGGGGACGGACTCCTACAATGAGCAGTTCTTC. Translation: CASSPRTGTDSYNEQFF.

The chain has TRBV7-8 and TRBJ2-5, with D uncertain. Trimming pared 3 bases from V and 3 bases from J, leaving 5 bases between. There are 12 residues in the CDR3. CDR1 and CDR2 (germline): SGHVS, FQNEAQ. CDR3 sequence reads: CASSFTEETQYF. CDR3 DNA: TGTGCCAGCAGCTTTACGGAAGAGACCCAGTACTTC.

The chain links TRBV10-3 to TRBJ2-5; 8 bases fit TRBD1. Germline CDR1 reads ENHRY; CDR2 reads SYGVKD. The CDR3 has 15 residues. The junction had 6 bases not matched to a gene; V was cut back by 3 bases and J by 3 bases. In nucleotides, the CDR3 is TGTGCCATCAGTGACTCGGACAGGGCCGAAGAGACCCAGTACTTC. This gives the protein CAISDSDRAEETQYF.

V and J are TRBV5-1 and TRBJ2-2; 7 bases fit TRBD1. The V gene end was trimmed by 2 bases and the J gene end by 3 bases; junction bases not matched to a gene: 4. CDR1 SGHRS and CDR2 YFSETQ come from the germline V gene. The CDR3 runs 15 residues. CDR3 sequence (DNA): TGCGCCAGCAGCTTAACAGGGGCGTACACCGGGGAGCTGTTTTTT. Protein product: CASSLTGAYTGELFF.

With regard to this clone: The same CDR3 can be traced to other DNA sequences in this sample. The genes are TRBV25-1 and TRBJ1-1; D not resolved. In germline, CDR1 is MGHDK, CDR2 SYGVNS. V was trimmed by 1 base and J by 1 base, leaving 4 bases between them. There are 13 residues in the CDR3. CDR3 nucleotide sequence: TGTGCCAGCAGTGAATTCAGGAACACTGAAGCTTTCTTT. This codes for CASSEFRNTEAFF. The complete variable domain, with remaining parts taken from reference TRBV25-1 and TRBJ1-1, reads EADIYQTPRYLVIGTGKKITLECSQTMGHDKMYWYQQDPGMELHLIHYSYGVNSTEKGDLSSESTVSRIRTEHFPLTLESARPSHTSQYLCASSEFRNTEAFFGQGTRLTVV.